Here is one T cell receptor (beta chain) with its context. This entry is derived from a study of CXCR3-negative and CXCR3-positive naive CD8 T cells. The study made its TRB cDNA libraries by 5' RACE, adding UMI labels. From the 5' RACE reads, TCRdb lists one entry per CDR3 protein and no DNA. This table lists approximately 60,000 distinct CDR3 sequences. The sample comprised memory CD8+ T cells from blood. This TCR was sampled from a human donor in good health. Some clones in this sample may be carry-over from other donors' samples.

CDR3 residues: CASSLAGAFTEAFF. The genes are TRBV5-1 and TRBJ1-1; TCRdb indicates TRBD1, and absent DNA this call remains unverified. CDR3 size: 14 residues. Germline V gives CDR1 SGHRS, CDR2 YFSETQ.